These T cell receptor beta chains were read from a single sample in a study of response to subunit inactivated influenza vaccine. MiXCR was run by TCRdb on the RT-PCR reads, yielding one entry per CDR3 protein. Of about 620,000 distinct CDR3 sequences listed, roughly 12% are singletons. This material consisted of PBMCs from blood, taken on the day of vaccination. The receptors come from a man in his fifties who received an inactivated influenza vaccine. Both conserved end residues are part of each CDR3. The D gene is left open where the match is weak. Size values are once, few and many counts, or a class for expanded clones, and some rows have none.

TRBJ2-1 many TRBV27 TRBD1 TGTGCCAGCAGTCTCAGGGGGCCCTATTACTACAATGAGCAGTTCTTC CASSLRGPYYYNEQFF
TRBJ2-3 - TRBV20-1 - TGCAGTGCTAGACTATGGGGGCTTACAGATACGCAGTATTTT CSARLWGLTDTQYF
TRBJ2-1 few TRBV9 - TGTGCCAGCAGCGTAGGCTGGAGCTCCTACAATGAGCAGTTCTTC CASSVGWSSYNEQFF
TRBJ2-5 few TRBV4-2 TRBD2 TGTGCCAGCAGCCAAGACCTAGCGGGGGGCAAAGAGACCCAGTACTTC CASSQDLAGGKETQYF
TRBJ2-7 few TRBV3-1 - TGTGCCAGCAGCCAAGATAGGTGGAAGGGAGGCGAGCAGTACTTC CASSQDRWKGGEQYF
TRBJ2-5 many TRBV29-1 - TGCAGCGTCGTACGGACAGTCCAAGAGACCCAGTACTTC CSVVRTVQETQYF
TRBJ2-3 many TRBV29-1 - TGCAGCGTCAACCCCGGGGGCTATTATACGCAGTATTTT CSVNPGGYYTQYF
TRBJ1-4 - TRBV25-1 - TGTGCCAGCATTCAATCTGGTGGTGAAAAACTGTTTTTT CASIQSGGEKLFF
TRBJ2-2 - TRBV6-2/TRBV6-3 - TGTGCCAGCAGTTCCCCTCGGACAGCCGGGGAGCTGTTTTTT CASSSPRTAGELFF
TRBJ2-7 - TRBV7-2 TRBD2 TGTGCCAGCAGCTTAGACGCGGGAGGGCCGGCCGAGCAGTACTTC CASSLDAGGPAEQYF
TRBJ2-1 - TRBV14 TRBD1 TGTGCCAGCAGCCCTGGGGGACAGGGTTCCCATGAGCAGTTCTTC CASSPGGQGSHEQFF
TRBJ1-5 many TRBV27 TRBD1 TGTGCCAGCAGTTCCGTTTCAGGGGAAGGGGGCGGTCAGCCCCAGCATTTT CASSSVSGEGGGQPQHF
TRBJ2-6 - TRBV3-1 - TGTGCCAGCAGCCAAGATCTACCCAACGTCCTGACTTTC CASSQDLPNVLTF
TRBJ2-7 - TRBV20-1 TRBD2 TGCGGAGTAGCGGGAGTATACGAGCAGTACTTC CGVAGVYEQYF
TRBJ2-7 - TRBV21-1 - TGTGCCAGTGTGGGACTAGCAGTGAAGAGCTCCTACGAGCAGTACTTC CASVGLAVKSSYEQYF
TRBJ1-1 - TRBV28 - TGTGCCAGCAGTGTTTGGGGGTCCACTGAAGCTTTCTTT CASSVWGSTEAFF
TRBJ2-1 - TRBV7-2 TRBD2 TGTGCCAGCAGCTTAGCGCATAGCGGGAGGGGCAATGAGCAGTTCTTC CASSLAHSGRGNEQFF
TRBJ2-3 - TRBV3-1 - TGTGCCAGCTCCAAGCGGCTCCGACAGTTCAAAGCAGATACGCAGTATTTT CASSKRLRQFKADTQYF
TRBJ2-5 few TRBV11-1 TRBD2 TGTGCCAGCAGCTTAGGTGGCTGGACTAGCGGGGGGGTCCGGAGAGAGACCCAGTACTTC CASSLGGWTSGGVRRETQYF
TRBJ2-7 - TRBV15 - TGTGCCACCAGCAGAGAGGGGGCGGTGTACGAGCAGTACTTC CATSREGAVYEQYF
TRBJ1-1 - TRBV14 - TGTGCCAGCAGCTTTTTATCTACTGGACGCCCAGGTGAAGCTTTCTTT CASSFLSTGRPGEAFF
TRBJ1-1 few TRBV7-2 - TGTGCCAGCAGCCCCGCGGGCCCAGGTGAAGCTTTCTTT CASSPAGPGEAFF
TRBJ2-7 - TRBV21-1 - TGTGCCAGCAGCAAAGTCCGGGACGAGCAGTACTTC CASSKVRDEQYF
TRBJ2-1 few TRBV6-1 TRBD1 TGTGCCAGCAGTGGAAGGGACAGCTTTGATGAGCAGTTCTTC CASSGRDSFDEQFF
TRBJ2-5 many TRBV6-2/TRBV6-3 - TGTGCCAGCAGTTCCAACATGCAACAAGAGACCCAGTACTTC CASSSNMQQETQYF
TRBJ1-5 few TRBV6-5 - TGTGCCAGCAGTTATAATATGGGTAGCAATCAGCCCCAGCATTTT CASSYNMGSNQPQHF
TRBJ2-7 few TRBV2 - TGTGCCAGCAGTGCACAGAAGAGCTCCTACGAGCAGTACTTC CASSAQKSSYEQYF
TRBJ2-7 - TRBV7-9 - TGTGCCAGCAGCGAAAAATGGACGGACGGAAACTACGAGCAGTACTTC CASSEKWTDGNYEQYF
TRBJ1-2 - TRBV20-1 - TGCAGTGCTAGAGATAGTAGCGACGGCCAAGCTAACTATGGCTACACCTTC CSARDSSDGQANYGYTF
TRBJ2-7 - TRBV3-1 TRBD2 TGTGCCACCAGCCAAGAATTTGGGGGGGTAATCTCCTACGAGCAGTACTTC CATSQEFGGVISYEQYF
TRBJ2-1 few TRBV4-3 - TGCGCCAGCAGCCAAGAATTGTCCCGGGGGGCTTACAATGAGCAGTTCTTC CASSQELSRGAYNEQFF
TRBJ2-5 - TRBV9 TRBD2 TGTGCCAGCAGCGTAGGGGGACTAGCGGGAGAAGAGACCCAGTACTTC CASSVGGLAGEETQYF
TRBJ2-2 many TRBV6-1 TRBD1 TGTGCCAGCAGCTCGACAGGGCTGGACACCGGGGAGCTGTTTTTT CASSSTGLDTGELFF
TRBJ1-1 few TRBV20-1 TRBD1 TGCAGTGCTACCCCCCCGGACAGGGTGTTCACTGAAGCTTTCTTT CSATPPDRVFTEAFF
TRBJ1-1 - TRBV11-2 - TGTGCCAGCAGCTTAGATGGGGCAGTCACTGAAGCTTTCTTT CASSLDGAVTEAFF
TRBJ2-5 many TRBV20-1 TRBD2 TGCAGTGCTAGGAGACTAGCGATGGAGACCCAGTACTTC CSARRLAMETQYF
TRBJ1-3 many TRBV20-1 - TGCAGTGCTACCGGACCGACGTCTGGAAACACCATATATTTT CSATGPTSGNTIYF
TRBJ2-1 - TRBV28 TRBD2 TGTGCCAGCAGTCGACGGACTAGCGGGATACTCAGTGAGCAGTTCTTC CASSRRTSGILSEQFF
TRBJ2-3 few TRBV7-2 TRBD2 TGTGCCAGCAGCTTAGCGGGAGGGCGAGATACGCAGTATTTT CASSLAGGRDTQYF
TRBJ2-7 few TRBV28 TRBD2 TGTGCCAGCAGTTTATTTAGCGGGGCCTCCTACGAGCAGTACTTC CASSLFSGASYEQYF
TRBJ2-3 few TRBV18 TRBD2 TGTGCCAGCCTTACAGCGGGGAGAGTAGGAGATACGCAGTATTTT CASLTAGRVGDTQYF
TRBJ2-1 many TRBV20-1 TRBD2 TGCAGTGCTAGTAATAGCGGGGGGATAGATGAGCAGTTCTTC CSASNSGGIDEQFF
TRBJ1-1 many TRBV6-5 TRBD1 TGTGCCAGCAGCTACGGGACAGTGGAGAAAGCTTTCTTT CASSYGTVEKAFF
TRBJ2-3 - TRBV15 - TGTGCCACCAGCAGAGAAAGAGGAGGCGGCACAGATACGCAGTATTTT CATSRERGGGTDTQYF
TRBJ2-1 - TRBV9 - TGTGCCAGCAGCGTAGTACTAGGGACCTACAATGAGGAGTTCTTC CASSVVLGTYNEEFF
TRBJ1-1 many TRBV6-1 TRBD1 TGTGCCAGCACTCACAGACAGGGGATCACTGAAGCTTTCTTT CASTHRQGITEAFF
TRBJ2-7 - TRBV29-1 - TGCAGCGTTGAAGGGATTGGACAGTCTCCCTACGAGCAGTACTTC CSVEGIGQSPYEQYF